The 17 T cell receptor beta chains in this list originate from one sample, sequenced in a study of T cell responses to AZD1222 COVID-19 vaccine. The assay was immunoSEQ multiplex PCR, and TCRdb's table has in-frame clones only and misses some. The sample lists about 170,000 clones; roughly 92% were seen once. Material: peripheral blood, obtained on day 0 of AZD1222 vaccination. These TCRs come from an adult in good health.

The chain has TRBV4-1 and TRBJ2-7, with 13 nucleotides matching TRBD2. This CDR3 is built from 16 residues. Trimming removed 3 bases from V and 7 bases from J; junction bases left unmatched: 9. Germline V gives CDR1 MGHRA, CDR2 YSYEKL. For the CDR3, the DNA is TGCGCCAGCAGCCATCCCGGGACTAGCGGGACGAGGGAGCAGTACTTC. Amino acids: CASSHPGTSGTREQYF.

With regard to this clone: The same CDR3 is also encoded by other DNA sequences in this sample. V gene TRBV5-1 combines with J gene TRBJ2-1; 7 bases align to TRBD2. Germline V gives CDR1 SGHRS, CDR2 YFSETQ. The V segment lost 1 base and the J segment 0 bases; nucleotides outside the gene matches: 1. This CDR3 comprises 15 residues. CDR3 in amino acids: CASSLTGGSYNEQFF. The CDR3 coding sequence is TGCGCCAGCAGCTTGACGGGAGGCTCCTACAATGAGCAGTTCTTC. Based on the CDR3 plus reference TRBV5-1 and TRBJ2-1, the full variable domain is KAGVTQTPRYLIKTRGQQVTLSCSPISGHRSVSWYQQTPGQGLQFLFEYFSETQRNKGNFPGRFSGRQFSNSRSEMNVSTLELGDSALYLCASSLTGGSYNEQFFGPGTRLTVL.

This clone is categorized as medium-sized. V and J are TRBV12-3 or TRBV12-4 and TRBJ1-1; no clear D. This CDR3 has 13 residues. The V gene lost 5 bases and the J gene lost 10 bases, with 17 bases spanning the gap. The CDR3 DNA follows: TGTGCCAGCAGTACCCCCCCGGGGTTCGTAGCTTTCTTT. Amino acid sequence: CASSTPPGFVAFF.

The rearrangement links TRBV11-1 to TRBJ2-7; 10 positions match TRBD1. The CDR3 sequence is 14 residues long. Losses at the gene ends were 4 bases for V and 5 bases for J; bases not matched to a gene: 5. Germline V gene sequence: CDR1 SGHAT, CDR2 FQDESV (reference sequence). CDR3 DNA: TGTGCCAGCAGCTGGCGACAGGGGGCTCACGAGCAGTACTTC. Its translation is CASSWRQGAHEQYF.

J is TRBJ1-2 and V is TRBV7-9; a possible D gene is TRBD1 (5 bases). The CDR3 loop spans 15 amino acids. Germline CDR1 SEHNR, CDR2 FQNEAQ (reference sequence). V was shortened by 5 bases and J by 7 bases, with 20 bases between the two germline ends. CDR3 protein: CASSPVGPGFGGYTF. The CDR3, as DNA: TGTGCCAGCAGCCCAGTTGGGCCAGGGTTTGGTGGCTACACCTTC.

This clone was counted a single time. V usage is TRBV7-4 and J usage is TRBJ1-5; 10 nucleotides match TRBD1. Germline CDR1 is SGHVT and CDR2 is SQSDAQ. The CDR3 is 15 amino acids. The ends lost 4 bases at V and 5 bases at J; junction bases unmatched: 5. CDR3 sequence (DNA): TGTGCCAGCAGCTCCCGGGACAGGGGTGATCAGCCCCAGCATTTT. It is translated as CASSSRDRGDQPQHF.

The CDR3 bases are TGTGCCTGGAGTCCAGCACTGGTTACCCCACAGGCGGCTAATGAAAAACTGTTTTTT. This codes for CAWSPALVTPQAANEKLFF. V and J are TRBV30 and TRBJ1-4; D possibly corresponds to TRBD1 (5 bases). The CDR3 is 19 residues long. V was shortened by 2 bases and J by 3 bases, with 25 bases between the two germline ends. Germline V CDR1 and CDR2: GTSNPN, SVGIG (reference sequence).

The chain recombines TRBV12-3 or TRBV12-4 with TRBJ1-1, with D unclear. CDR3 length: 11 residues. V lost 5 bases and J 5 bases, leaving 6 bases between the germline ends. CDR3 sequence: CASSTATEAFF. The CDR3 region has the DNA TGTGCCAGCAGTACAGCAACTGAAGCTTTCTTT.

The chain couples TRBV28 to TRBJ2-6; D is perhaps TRBD1 (8 bases). CDR1 MDHEN and CDR2 SYDVKM come from the germline V gene. Trimming stripped 0 bases from V and 2 bases from J, with 17 bases between. The CDR3 is 19 amino acids. The DNA of the CDR3 is TGTGCCAGCAGTTTATGGGGGGGGACAGGAAAGCCTGGGGCCAACGTCCTGACTTTC. Amino acids: CASSLWGGTGKPGANVLTF.

The chain joins TRBV15 to TRBJ1-2, with unresolved D. Germline V lookup: CDR1 LNHNV, CDR2 YYDKDF (reference sequence). The ends were cut back, 4 bases at V and 4 bases at J, with 10 bases in the middle. The CDR3 spans 13 residues. The DNA for the CDR3 is TGTGCCACCAGCAACCGTCATGGCTATGGCTACACCTTC. This encodes CATSNRHGYGYTF.

This chain connects TRBV27 to TRBJ2-5; possible D gene TRBD1, 6 bases. This CDR3 contains 13 residues. Trimming took 4 bases from V and 3 from J, leaving 9 bases between them. Germline CDR1 reads MNHEY; CDR2 reads SMNVEV (reference sequence). CDR3 sequence (DNA): TGTGCCAGCAGTTCGGACAGAGAAGAGACCCAGTACTTC. Amino acid sequence: CASSSDREETQYF.

The chain carries TRBV2 and TRBJ1-1; no definite D call. V was clipped by 5 bases and J by 1 base, with 8 bases between them. The CDR3 spans 13 residues. Germline CDR1 is SNHLY and CDR2 is FYNNEI. CDR3 DNA: TGTGCCAGCAGTTTACTCCAGAACACTGAAGCTTTCTTT. It specifies CASSLLQNTEAFF.

The chain is built from TRBV9 and TRBJ2-3; 7 bases line up with TRBD2. V trimming: 1 base; J trimming: 2 bases; junction bases outside the gene matches: 7. CDR3 length: 16 residues. The V gene's germline CDR1 is SGDLS and CDR2 YYNGEE. This chain's CDR3 is CASSVRGGRATDTQYF. The CDR3 bases are TGTGCCAGCAGCGTAAGAGGAGGGAGGGCCACAGATACGCAGTATTTT. The variable domain in full, completed from reference TRBV9 and TRBJ2-3, reads DSGVTQTPKHLITATGQRVTLRCSPRSGDLSVYWYQQSLDQGLQFLIQYYNGEERAKGNILERFSAQQFPDLHSELNLSSLELGDSALYFCASSVRGGRATDTQYFGPGTRLTVL.

J is TRBJ1-1 and V is TRBV7-3, with a possible D match to TRBD1 (6 bases). The CDR3 has 14 residues. Between the trimmed V and J ends, which lost 3 bases and 5 bases, there was a span of 13 bases. Germline V gives CDR1 SGHTA, CDR2 FQGTGA. The CDR3 protein is CASSFGGEDTEAFF. The CDR3 coding sequence is TGTGCCAGCAGCTTTGGGGGCGAGGATACTGAAGCTTTCTTT.

The rearrangement joins TRBV7-3 to TRBJ2-6; possibly TRBD1 for D (7 bases). Trimming took off 2 bases at V and 0 bases at J, with 17 bases between the two ends. CDR3 length: 19 residues. Germline V gene data show CDR1 as SGHTA and CDR2 as FQGTGA. Written as DNA, the CDR3 is TGTGCCAGCAGCTTATGGCCAGGGGGGTACTTCTCTGGGGCCAACGTCCTGACTTTC. Translating gives CASSLWPGGYFSGANVLTF.

The chain carries TRBV3-1 (or the pseudogene TRBV3-2) and TRBJ1-1; D is unresolved. The germline CDR1 and CDR2 sequences are LGHDT and YNNKEL (reference sequence). The CDR3 loop spans 15 amino acids. V was clipped by 2 bases and J by 3 bases, with 13 bases between them. The CDR3 DNA sequence: TGTGCCAGCAGCCAATATTCTAACAGCCACACTGAAGCTTTCTTT. As protein: CASSQYSNSHTEAFF.

V usage is TRBV6-5 and J usage is TRBJ1-4, with D possibly matching TRBD1 (6 bases). Germline lookup yields CDR1 MNHEY and CDR2 SVGAGI. This CDR3 comprises 14 residues. V lost 0 bases, J lost 8 bases, and 10 bases lay in between. DNA of the CDR3: TGTGCCAGCAGTTACTCCGGGGGCGCGGAAAAACTGTTTTTT. It yields the protein CASSYSGGAEKLFF.